The present entry profiles one T cell receptor beta chain with its context. In this sample, this clonotype turned up a few times. The clone's antigen remains unknown. No per-base quality is available; no much larger clone lies one base away. This specimen belongs to a study of spatial heterogeneity in lung cancer (dated 2019 in TCRdb). Turning to the overall study: Beta-chain transcripts were consistently detected in greater numbers than alpha-chain transcripts, which likely reflected higher beta-chain transcript abundance. At surgery, hundreds of tumor regions, around 65 matched nontumor lung samples and a few dozen PBMC samples were TCR-sequenced for both alpha and beta chains. In non-small cell lung cancer, the study made a quantitative comparison of TCR alpha and beta repertoires among multiple tumor regions, matched nontumor lung and blood. Nonsynonymous mutation counts, determined by whole-exome sequencing of tumor tissue, were related to TCR repertoire features. In the raw uncorrected reads, each unique combination of TCR and UMI appeared more than ten times on average. The paper's findings and limits, for the study overall: Ubiquitous expanded tumor TCRs were detected in blood more often at tumor resection than at routine follow-up. Confirming at a functional level the hypothesis that regional TCRs recognize regional mutations was considered to require additional single-cell paired TCR alpha and beta sequencing.

The library was built by means of 5' RACE. Sequenced using a NextSeq 500. The TCR library protocol attached a unique molecular identifier to each TCR cDNA molecule to allow correction of PCR and sequencing errors. Per the source publication's procedure: Decombinator tools were used for TCR identification, UMI-based error correction and CDR3 extraction. TCRs above a frequency of 2 per 1,000, corresponding to the top 1% of the tumor frequency distribution, were defined as expanded. Renyi diversity was computed with the R vegan package after each repertoire had been subsampled 100 times to 5,000 TCRs. To build CDR3 similarity networks, amino acid triplet string-kernel similarity was used, and CDR3s were connected when their pairwise similarity was above 0.82. The public reads were reanalyzed by TCRdb: fastp trimming at Q25, MiXCR alignment, in-frame beta chains only. When rows share a CDR3 protein, they turn into one entry using the most common DNA and genes. Clone size and V and J calls follow TCRdb, not the original study. Counted in this sample were tens of thousands of distinct CDR3 sequences; 13% of them appeared once. The top ten clones comprise roughly 6.9% of the sample.

The junction shows trimming of 5 bases on V and 8 bases on J, plus 9 bases between the germline ends. There are 12 amino acids in the CDR3, from cysteine to phenylalanine inclusive. CDR3 DNA only is kept here, 36 bases in frame from base 1. The germline V gene gives CDR1 as SGHAT and CDR2 as FQNNGV. The meaning of the sample's time point label: sample taken at primary tumor resection. TCR sequencing used whole RNA extracted from tumor and nontumor lung tissue, or from cryopreserved PBMC samples, without cell sorting. Donors were 72 patients with early-stage, untreated non-small cell lung cancer from the lung TRACERx cohort. Only patients for whom sufficient RNA was available from at least two tumor regions were selected for TCR sequencing.

Recombination joined TRBV11-2 with TRBJ2-2; the D gene cannot be resolved reliably. The sequence was collected from a male donor with early-stage non-small cell lung cancer. This specimen consisted of PBMCs, obtained at surgery. For the CDR3, the sequence is CASSHERGELFF. The sequenced DNA: TGTGCCAGCAGCCACGAGAGGGGGGAGCTGTTTTTT.